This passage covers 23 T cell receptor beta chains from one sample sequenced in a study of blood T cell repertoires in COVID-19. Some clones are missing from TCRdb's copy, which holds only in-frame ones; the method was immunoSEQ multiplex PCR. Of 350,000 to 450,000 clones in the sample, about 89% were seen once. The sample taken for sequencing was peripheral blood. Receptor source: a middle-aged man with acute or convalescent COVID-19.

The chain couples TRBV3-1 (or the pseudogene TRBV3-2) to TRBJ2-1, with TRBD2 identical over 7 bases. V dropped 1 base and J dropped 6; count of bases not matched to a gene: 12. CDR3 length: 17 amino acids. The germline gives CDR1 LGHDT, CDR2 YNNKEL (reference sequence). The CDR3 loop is CASSQGRQRIAGNEQFF. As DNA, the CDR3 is TGTGCCAGCAGCCAAGGGCGACAGAGGATAGCGGGCAATGAGCAGTTCTTC.

Here the CDR3 reads CASSQDLREENTEAFF. The CDR3 DNA sequence: TGCGCCAGCAGCCAAGATTTAAGAGAGGAAAACACTGAAGCTTTCTTT. The gene calls are TRBV4-3 and TRBJ1-1, with no clear D. The germline V gene has CDR1 LGHNA and CDR2 YSLEER. The V gene lost 0 bases and the J gene lost 2 bases, with 13 bases spanning the gap. This CDR3 has 16 amino acids.

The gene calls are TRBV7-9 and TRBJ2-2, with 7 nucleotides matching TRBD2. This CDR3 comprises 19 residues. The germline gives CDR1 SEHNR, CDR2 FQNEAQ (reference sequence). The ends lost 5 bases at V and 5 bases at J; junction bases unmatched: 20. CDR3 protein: CASSDDIRTRRVRTGELFF. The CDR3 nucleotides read TGTGCCAGCAGCGACGATATCCGGACTAGACGCGTAAGGACCGGGGAGCTGTTTTTT.

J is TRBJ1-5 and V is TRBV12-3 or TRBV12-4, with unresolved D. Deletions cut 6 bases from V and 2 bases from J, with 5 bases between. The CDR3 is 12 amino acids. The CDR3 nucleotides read TGTGCCAGCAGCCTTGGCAATCAGCCCCAGCATTTT. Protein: CASSLGNQPQHF.

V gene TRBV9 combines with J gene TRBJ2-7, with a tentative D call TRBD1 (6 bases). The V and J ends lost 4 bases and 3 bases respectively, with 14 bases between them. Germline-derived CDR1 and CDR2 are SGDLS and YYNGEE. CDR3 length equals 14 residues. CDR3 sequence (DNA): TGTGCCAGCAGCTCGACGGGACAAGGCTACGAGCAGTACTTC. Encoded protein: CASSSTGQGYEQYF.

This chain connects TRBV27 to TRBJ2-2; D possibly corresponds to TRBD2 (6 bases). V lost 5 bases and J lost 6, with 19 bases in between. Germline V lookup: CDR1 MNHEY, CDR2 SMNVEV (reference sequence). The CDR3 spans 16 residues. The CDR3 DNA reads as TGTGCCAGCAGTAACCGGGGGACGGCACGGGCCGGGGAGCTGTTTTTT. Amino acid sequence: CASSNRGTARAGELFF.

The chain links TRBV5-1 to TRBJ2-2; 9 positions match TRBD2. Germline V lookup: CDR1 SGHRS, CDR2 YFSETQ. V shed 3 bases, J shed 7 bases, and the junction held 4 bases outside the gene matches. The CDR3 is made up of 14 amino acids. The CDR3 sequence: CASSWGTSNGELFF. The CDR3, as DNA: TGCGCCAGCAGCTGGGGGACTAGCAACGGGGAGCTGTTTTTT.

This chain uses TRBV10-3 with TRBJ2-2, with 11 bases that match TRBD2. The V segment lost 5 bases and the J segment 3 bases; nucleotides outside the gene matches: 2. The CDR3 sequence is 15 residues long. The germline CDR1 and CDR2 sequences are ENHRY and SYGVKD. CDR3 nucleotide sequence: TGTGCCATCAGTTCGACTAGCGGGGACACCGGGGAGCTGTTTTTT. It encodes CAISSTSGDTGELFF.

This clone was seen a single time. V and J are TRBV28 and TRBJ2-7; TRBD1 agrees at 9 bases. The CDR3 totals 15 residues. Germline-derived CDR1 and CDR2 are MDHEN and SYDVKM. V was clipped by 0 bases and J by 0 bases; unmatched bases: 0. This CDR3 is CASSLWGQGSYEQYF. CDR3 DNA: TGTGCCAGCAGTTTATGGGGACAGGGCTCCTACGAGCAGTACTTC.

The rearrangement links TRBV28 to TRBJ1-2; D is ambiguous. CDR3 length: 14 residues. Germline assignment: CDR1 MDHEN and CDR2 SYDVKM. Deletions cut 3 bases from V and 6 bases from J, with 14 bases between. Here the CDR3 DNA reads TGTGCCAGCAGTTTGGCAGGTTTGAAGAATGGCTACACCTTC. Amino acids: CASSLAGLKNGYTF.

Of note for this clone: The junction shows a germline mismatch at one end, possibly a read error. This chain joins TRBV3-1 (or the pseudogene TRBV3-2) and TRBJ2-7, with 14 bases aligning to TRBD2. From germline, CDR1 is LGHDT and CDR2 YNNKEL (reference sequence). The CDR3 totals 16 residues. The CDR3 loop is CASGQGLAGDTYEQYF. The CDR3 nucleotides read TGTGCCAGCGGCCAGGGACTAGCGGGGGATACTTACGAGCAGTACTTC.

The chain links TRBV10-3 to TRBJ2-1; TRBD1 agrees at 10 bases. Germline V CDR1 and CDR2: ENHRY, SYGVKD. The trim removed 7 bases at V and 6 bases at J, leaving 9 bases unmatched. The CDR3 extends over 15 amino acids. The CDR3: CAIKSGTGATNEQFF. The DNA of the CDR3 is TGTGCCATCAAGTCGGGGACAGGGGCCACCAATGAGCAGTTCTTC.

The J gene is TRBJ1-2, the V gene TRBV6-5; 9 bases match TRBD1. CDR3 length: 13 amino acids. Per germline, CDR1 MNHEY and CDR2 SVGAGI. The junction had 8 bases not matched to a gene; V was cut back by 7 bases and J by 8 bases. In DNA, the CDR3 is TGTGCCAGCACTCTAGGACAGGGGAGCGGCTACACCTTC. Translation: CASTLGQGSGYTF.

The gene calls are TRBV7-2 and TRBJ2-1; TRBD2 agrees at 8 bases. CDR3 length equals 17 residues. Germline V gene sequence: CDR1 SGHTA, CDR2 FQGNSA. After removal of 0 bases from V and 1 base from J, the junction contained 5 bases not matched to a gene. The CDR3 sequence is CASSLALGLGSYNEQFF. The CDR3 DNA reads TGTGCCAGCAGCTTAGCTTTGGGACTAGGGTCCTACAATGAGCAGTTCTTC.

CDR3 DNA: TGTGCCAGCAGTCCTCTGGCGACTGGAAACACTGAAGCTTTCTTT. The encoded protein is CASSPLATGNTEAFF. This sequence joins TRBV2 and TRBJ1-1, with no clear D. Germline CDR1 and CDR2: SNHLY and FYNNEI. V lost 5 bases and J lost 2, with 15 bases in between. The CDR3 has 15 residues.

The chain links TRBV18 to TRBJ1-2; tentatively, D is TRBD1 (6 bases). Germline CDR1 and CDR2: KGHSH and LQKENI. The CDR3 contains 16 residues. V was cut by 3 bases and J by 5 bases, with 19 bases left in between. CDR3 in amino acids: CASSPPDSLSWYGYTF. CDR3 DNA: TGTGCCAGCTCACCCCCGGACAGCCTCTCTTGGTATGGCTACACCTTC.

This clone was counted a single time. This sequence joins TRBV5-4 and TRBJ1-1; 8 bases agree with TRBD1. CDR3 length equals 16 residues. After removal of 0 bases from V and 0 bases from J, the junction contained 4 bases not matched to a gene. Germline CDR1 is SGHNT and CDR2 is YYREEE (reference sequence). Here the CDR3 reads CASSLETGALNTEAFF. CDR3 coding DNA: TGTGCCAGCAGCTTGGAGACAGGGGCCCTGAACACTGAAGCTTTCTTT.

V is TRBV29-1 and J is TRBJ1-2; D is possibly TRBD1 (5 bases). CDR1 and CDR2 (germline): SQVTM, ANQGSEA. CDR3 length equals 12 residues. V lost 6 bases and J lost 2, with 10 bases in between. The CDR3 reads CSVDAGNYGYTF. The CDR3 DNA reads TGCAGCGTGGATGCAGGGAACTATGGCTACACCTTC.

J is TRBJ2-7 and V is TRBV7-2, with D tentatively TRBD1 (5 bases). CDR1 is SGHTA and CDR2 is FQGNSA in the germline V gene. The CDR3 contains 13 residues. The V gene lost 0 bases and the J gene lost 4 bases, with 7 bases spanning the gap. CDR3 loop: CASSLARGYEQYF. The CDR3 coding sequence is TGTGCCAGCAGCTTAGCTAGGGGATACGAGCAGTACTTC.

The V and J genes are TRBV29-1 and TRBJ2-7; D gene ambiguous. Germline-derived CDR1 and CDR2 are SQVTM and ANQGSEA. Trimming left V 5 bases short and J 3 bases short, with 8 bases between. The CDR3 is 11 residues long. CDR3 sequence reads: CSVLGLYEQYF. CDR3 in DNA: TGCAGCGTTCTTGGCCTCTACGAGCAGTACTTC.

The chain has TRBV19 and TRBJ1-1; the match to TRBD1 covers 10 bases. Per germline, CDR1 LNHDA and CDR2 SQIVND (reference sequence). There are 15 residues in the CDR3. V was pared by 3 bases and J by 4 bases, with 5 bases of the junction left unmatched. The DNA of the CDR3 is TGTGCCAGTAGTATTCTGGGACAGGGGTCCACTGAAGCTTTCTTT. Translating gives CASSILGQGSTEAFF. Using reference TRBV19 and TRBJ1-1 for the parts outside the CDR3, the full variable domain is DGGITQSPKYLFRKEGQNVTLSCEQNLNHDAMYWYRQDPGQGLRLIYYSQIVNDFQKGDIAEGYSVSREKKESFPLTVTSAQKNPTAFYLCASSILGQGSTEAFFGQGTRLTVV.

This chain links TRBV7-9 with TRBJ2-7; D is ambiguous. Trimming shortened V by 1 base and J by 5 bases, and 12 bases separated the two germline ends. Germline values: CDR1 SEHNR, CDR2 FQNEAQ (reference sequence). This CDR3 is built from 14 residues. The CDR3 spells CASSLVSSNHEQYF. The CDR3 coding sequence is TGTGCCAGCAGCTTAGTTAGTTCGAATCACGAGCAGTACTTC.

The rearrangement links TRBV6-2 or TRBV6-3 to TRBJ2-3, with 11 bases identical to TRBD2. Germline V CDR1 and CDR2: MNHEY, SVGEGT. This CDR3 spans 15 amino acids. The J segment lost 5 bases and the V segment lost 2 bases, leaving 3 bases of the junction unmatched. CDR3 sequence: CASSYASGGKDTQYF. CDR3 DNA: TGTGCCAGCAGTTACGCTAGCGGGGGGAAAGATACGCAGTATTTT.